This TCR beta chain is drawn from a study of tumor-infiltrating lymphocytes in localized non-small cell lung cancer. Turning to the study itself: The cohort mixed smokers and never-smokers, several histologies, and some post-neoadjuvant-chemotherapy samples.

Regarding the study as a whole: Recurrence-free survival showed no association with tumor T-cell fraction. Available tissue quantity limited TCR sequencing to a patient subset. Higher tumor T cell infiltration than in uninvolved lung was supported by TCRbeta sequencing.

A note on this clone: No antigen is known for it.

Produced via immunoSEQ multiplex PCR; TCRdb's table is partial and in-frame only. The sample has about 12,000 clones, 84% seen once; the top ten hold 7% to 9%. The CDR3 covers 14 residues. The V end was cut by 3 bases, the J end by 4 bases, with 12 bases between. Germline lookup yields CDR1 SGHAT and CDR2 FQDESV (reference sequence). The chain carries TRBV11-1 and TRBJ1-1, with D perhaps TRBD1 (5 bases). The receptor's source is a human donor with non-small cell lung cancer. The specimen was lung tumor tissue. Here the CDR3 DNA reads TGTGCCAGCAGCTTCACAGGAAGTTTCACTGAAGCTTTCTTT. It specifies CASSFTGSFTEAFF.